This T cell receptor beta chain was profiled in a study of OX40 agonist ivuxolimab in advanced cancers. On the study more broadly: Dose-escalation patients suffered from hepatocellular carcinoma, melanoma, renal cell or head and neck cancer. Anti-PD-1, anti-PD-L1 or anti-CTLA-4 therapy given earlier was allowed, and about 38% had some. Whole-study results and caveats: Clonal expansion was seen in CD4+ and CD8+ blood T cells by week 6 at 0.1 to 3.0 mg/kg.

Blood specimens came from baseline, cycle 4 day 1, and cycle 7 day 1. Clones were read by immunoSEQ multiplex PCR, and TCRdb kept only the in-frame ones, dropping some. The sample carries about 98,000 clones, 90% to 95% recorded once. Worth noting for this clone: The antigen is not known.

The source is an adult with an advanced solid tumor such as melanoma, head and neck, liver or kidney cancer. This specimen consisted of CD4+ or CD8+ T cells sorted from blood, obtained in a trial of the OX40 agonist ivuxolimab.

The CDR3 coding sequence is TGTGCCACCAGCAGATTTGCGTCAGGGACGGACTTCCAAGAGACCCAGTACTTC. It specifies CATSRFASGTDFQETQYF. The rearrangement links TRBV15 to TRBJ2-5; D tentatively fits TRBD1 or TRBD2 (5 bases each). The CDR3 has 18 amino acids. CDR1 and CDR2 (germline): LNHNV, YYDKDF (reference sequence). V lost 2 bases to trimming and J lost 1 base, with 20 bases between them. The variable domain in full, completed from reference TRBV15 and TRBJ2-5, reads DAMVIQNPRYQVTQFGKPVTLSCSQTLNHNVMYWYQQKSSQAPKLLFHYYDKDFNNEADTPDNFQSRRPNTSFCFLDIRSPGLGDTAMYLCATSRFASGTDFQETQYFGPGTRLLVL.